The sequence of this T cell receptor beta chain was determined in a study of blood T cells in healthy people across ages. Together with a sample-barcoded 5' primer, a J-beta primer mix was included in a second PCR lasting about 7 to 11 cycles. Each cDNA molecule received a tag from a template-switch adaptor that had 12 random nucleotides. Each CDR3 protein gets one entry after TCRdb re-called the 5' RACE reads with MiXCR. This table has about 720,000 distinct CDR3 sequences, approximately 22% appearing once. The CDR3 has 17 amino acids. Germline trimming cut 2 bases from V and 4 bases from J; bases unmatched to any gene: 11. Germline V CDR1 and CDR2: LGHNT, FRNRAP. As for this clonotype: Likely a read error: the CDR3 ends without its conserved phenylalanine or tryptophan.

Material for sequencing was blood. The clonotype was recovered from a man aged 65 to 79 in good health. The genes are TRBV12-5 and TRBJ2-5, with 9 bases identical to TRBD2. The CDR3 bases are TGTGCTAGTGGTTTGCCCTCCTCTAGCGGGATCGGAGAGACCCAGTACTCC. As protein: CASGLPSSSGIGETQYS.